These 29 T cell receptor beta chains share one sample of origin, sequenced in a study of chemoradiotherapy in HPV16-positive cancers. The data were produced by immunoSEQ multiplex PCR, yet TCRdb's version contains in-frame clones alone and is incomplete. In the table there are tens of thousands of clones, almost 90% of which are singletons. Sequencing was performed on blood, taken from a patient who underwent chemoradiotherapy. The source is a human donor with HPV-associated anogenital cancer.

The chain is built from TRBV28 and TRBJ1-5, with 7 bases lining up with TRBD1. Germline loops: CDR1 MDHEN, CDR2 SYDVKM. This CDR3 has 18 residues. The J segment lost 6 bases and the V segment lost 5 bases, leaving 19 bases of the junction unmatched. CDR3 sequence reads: CASSNKNLRGNFGQPQHF. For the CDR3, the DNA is TGTGCCAGCAGTAATAAAAACCTCAGGGGGAACTTTGGTCAGCCCCAGCATTTT. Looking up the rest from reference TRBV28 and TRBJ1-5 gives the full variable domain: DVKVTQSSRYLVKRTGEKVFLECVQDMDHENMFWYRQDPGLGLRLIYFSYDVKMKEKGDIPEGYSVSREKKERFSLILESASTNQTSMYLCASSNKNLRGNFGQPQHFGDGTRLSIL.

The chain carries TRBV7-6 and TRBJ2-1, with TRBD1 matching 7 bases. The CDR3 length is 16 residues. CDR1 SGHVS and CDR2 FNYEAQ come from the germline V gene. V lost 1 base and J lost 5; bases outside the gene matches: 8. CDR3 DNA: TGTGCCAGCAGCTTAGTTTGGGCAGGGGGTCACAATGAGCAGTTCTTC. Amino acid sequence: CASSLVWAGGHNEQFF.

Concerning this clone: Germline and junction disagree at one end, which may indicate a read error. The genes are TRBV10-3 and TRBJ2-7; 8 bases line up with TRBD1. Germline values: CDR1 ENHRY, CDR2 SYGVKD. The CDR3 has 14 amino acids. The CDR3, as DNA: TGTGCCATCAGTGACCCAGGGACAGGTGAAGAGGAAATCTTC. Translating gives CAISDPGTGEEEIF.

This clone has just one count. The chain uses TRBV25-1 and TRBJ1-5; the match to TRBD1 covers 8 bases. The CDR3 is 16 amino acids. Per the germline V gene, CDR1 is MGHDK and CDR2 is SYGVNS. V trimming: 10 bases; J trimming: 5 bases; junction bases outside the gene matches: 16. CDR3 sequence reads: CATNPQARQGHQPQHF. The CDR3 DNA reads TGTGCCACCAATCCCCAGGCTAGACAGGGGCATCAGCCCCAGCATTTT.

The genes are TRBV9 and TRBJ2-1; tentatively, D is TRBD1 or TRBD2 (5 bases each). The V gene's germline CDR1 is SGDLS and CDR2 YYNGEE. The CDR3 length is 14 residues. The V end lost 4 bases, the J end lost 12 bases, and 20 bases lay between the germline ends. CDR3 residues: CASSPEGLVGGQFF. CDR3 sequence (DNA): TGTGCCAGCAGCCCAGAGGGGCTAGTCGGTGGGCAGTTCTTC.

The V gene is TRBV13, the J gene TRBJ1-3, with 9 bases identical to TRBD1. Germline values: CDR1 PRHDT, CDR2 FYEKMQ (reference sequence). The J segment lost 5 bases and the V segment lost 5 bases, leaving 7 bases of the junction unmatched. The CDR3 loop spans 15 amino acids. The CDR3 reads CASSPAGTGRNTIYF. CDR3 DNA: TGTGCCAGCAGCCCCGCCGGGACAGGGAGAAACACCATATATTTT. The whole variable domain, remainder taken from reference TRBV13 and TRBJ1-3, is AAGVIQSPRHLIKEKRETATLKCYPIPRHDTVYWYQQGPGQDPQFLISFYEKMQSDKGSIPDRFSAQQFSDYHSELNMSSLELGDSALYFCASSPAGTGRNTIYFGEGSWLTVV.

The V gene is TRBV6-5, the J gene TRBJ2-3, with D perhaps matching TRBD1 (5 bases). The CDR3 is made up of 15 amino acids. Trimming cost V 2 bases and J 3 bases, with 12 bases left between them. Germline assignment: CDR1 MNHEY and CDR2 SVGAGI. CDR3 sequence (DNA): TGTGCCAGCAGTTACAAGGACCCAGGGACAGATACGCAGTATTTT. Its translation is CASSYKDPGTDTQYF.

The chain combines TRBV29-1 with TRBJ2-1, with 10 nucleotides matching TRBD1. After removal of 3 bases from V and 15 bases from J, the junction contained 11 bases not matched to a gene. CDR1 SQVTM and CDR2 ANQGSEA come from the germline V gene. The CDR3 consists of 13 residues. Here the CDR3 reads CSVEGIIGTGAFF. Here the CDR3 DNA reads TGCAGCGTTGAGGGAATTATCGGGACAGGGGCGTTCTTC.

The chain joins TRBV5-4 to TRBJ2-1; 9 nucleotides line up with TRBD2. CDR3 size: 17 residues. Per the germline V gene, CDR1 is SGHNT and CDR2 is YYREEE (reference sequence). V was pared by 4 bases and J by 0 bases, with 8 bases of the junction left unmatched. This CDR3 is CASSNPASGNSYNEQFF. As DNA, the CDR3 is TGTGCCAGCAGCAACCCTGCTAGCGGGAACTCCTACAATGAGCAGTTCTTC.

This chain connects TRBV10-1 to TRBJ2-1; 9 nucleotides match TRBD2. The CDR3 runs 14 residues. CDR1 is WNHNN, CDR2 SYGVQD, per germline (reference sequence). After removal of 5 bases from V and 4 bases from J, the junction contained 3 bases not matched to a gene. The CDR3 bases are TGCGCCAGCAGTCTCACTAGCGGGTACAATGAGCAGTTCTTC. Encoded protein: CASSLTSGYNEQFF.

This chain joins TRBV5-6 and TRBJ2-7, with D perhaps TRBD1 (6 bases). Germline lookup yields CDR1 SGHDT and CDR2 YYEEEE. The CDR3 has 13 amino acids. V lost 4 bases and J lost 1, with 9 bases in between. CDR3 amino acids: CASSHRDSYEQYF. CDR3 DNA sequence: TGTGCCAGCAGCCACAGGGATTCCTACGAGCAGTACTTC.

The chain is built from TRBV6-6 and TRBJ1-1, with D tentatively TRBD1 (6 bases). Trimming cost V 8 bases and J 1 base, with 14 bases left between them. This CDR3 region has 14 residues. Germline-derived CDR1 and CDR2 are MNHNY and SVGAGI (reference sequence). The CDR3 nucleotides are TGTGCCAGCCGCCCCCAGGGGTGGAACACTGAAGCTTTCTTT. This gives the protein CASRPQGWNTEAFF.

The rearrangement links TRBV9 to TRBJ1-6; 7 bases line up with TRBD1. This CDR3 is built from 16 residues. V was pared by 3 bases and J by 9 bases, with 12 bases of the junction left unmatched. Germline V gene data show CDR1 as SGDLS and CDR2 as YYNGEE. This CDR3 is CASSGGAGTEGSPLHF. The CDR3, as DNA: TGTGCCAGCAGCGGAGGGGCCGGGACAGAAGGTTCACCCCTCCACTTT.

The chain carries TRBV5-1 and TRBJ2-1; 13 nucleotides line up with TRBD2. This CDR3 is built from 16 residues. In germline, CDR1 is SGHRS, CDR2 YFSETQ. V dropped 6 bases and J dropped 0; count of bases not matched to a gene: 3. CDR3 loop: CASKTSGRSSYNEQFF. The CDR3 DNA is TGCGCCAGCAAGACTAGCGGGAGGAGCTCCTACAATGAGCAGTTCTTC.

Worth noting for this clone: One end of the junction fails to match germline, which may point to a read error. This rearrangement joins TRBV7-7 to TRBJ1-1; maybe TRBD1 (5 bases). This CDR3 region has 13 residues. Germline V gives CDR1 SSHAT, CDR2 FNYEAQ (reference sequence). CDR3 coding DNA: TGTGCTAGCAGCTTAGTACGGGGCGCTGAAGCTTTCTTT. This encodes CASSLVRGAEAFF.

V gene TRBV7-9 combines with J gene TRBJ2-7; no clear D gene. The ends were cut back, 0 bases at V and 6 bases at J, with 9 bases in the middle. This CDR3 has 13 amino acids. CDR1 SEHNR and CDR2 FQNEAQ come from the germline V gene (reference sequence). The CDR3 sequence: CASSLAQVIEQYF. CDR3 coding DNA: TGTGCCAGCAGCTTAGCACAAGTCATCGAGCAGTACTTC.

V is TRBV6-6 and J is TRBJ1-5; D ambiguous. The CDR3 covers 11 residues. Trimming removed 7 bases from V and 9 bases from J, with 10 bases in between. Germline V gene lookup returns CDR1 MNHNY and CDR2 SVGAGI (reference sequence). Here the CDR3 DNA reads TGTGCCAGCACCATTAGTGGGCCCCAGCATTTT. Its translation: CASTISGPQHF.

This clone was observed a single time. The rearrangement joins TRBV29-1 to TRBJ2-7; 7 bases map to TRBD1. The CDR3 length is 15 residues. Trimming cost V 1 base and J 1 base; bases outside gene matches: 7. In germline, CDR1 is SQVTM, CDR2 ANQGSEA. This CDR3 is CSVEAERTGSYEQYF. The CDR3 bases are TGCAGCGTTGAAGCGGAGAGGACAGGATCCTACGAGCAGTACTTC.

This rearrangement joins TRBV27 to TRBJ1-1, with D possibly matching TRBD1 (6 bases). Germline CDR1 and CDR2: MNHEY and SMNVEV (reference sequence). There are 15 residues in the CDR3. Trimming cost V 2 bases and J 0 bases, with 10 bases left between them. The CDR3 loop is CASSLGGGMNTEAFF. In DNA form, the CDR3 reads TGTGCCAGCAGTTTAGGAGGGGGGATGAACACTGAAGCTTTCTTT.

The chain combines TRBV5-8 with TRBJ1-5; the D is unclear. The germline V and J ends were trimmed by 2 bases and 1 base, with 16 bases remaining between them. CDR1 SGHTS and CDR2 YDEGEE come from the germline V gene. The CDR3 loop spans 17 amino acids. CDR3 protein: CASSLTSQSVSNQPQHF. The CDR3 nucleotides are TGTGCCAGCAGCTTAACATCACAGAGTGTGAGCAATCAGCCCCAGCATTTT.

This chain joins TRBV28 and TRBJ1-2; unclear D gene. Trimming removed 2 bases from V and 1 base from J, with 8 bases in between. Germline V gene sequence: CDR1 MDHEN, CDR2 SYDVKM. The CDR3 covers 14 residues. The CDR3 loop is CASSLLRVNYGYTF. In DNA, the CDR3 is TGTGCCAGCAGTTTACTCCGGGTTAACTATGGCTACACCTTC.

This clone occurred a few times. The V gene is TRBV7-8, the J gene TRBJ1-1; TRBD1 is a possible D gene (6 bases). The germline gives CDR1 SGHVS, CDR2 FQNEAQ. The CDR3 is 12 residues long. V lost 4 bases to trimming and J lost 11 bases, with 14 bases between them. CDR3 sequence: CASSWTVGGAFF. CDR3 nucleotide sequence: TGTGCCAGCAGCTGGACGGTAGGGGGGGCTTTCTTT.

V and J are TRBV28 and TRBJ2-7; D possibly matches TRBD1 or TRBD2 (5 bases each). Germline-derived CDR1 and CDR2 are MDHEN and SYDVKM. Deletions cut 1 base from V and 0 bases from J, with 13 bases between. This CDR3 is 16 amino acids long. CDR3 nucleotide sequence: TGTGCCAGCAGTTTATATGGGCCAGGGACCTCCTACGAGCAGTACTTC. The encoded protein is CASSLYGPGTSYEQYF.

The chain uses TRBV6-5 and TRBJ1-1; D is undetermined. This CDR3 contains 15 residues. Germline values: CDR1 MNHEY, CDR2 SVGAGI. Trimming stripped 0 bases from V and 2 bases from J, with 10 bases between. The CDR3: CASSYSSGINTEAFF. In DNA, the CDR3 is TGTGCCAGCAGTTACTCGTCCGGAATTAACACTGAAGCTTTCTTT.

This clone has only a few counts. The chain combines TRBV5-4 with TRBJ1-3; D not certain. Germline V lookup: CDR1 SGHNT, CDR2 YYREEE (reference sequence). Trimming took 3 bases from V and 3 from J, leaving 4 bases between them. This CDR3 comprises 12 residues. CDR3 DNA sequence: TGTGCCAGCAGCTCAGGTGGAAACACCATATATTTT. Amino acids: CASSSGGNTIYF.

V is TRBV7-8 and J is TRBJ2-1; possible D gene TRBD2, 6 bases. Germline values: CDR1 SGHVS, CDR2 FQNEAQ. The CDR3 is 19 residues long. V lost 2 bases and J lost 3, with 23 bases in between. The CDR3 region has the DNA TGTGCCAGCAGCTTAATAGGGTTAATGGGGGGACGGTTCTACAATGAGCAGTTCTTC. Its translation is CASSLIGLMGGRFYNEQFF.

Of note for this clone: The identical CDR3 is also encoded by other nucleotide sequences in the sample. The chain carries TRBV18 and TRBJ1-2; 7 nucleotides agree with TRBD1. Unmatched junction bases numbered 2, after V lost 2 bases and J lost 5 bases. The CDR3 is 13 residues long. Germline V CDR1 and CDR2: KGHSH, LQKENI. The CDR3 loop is CASSPGTDYGYTF. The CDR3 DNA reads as TGTGCCAGCTCACCAGGGACAGATTATGGCTACACCTTC. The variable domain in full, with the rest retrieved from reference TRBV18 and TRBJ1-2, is NAGVMQNPRHLVRRRGQEARLRCSPMKGHSHVYWYRQLPEEGLKFMVYLQKENIIDESGMPKERFSAEFPKEGPSILRIQQVVRGDSAAYFCASSPGTDYGYTFGSGTRLTVV.

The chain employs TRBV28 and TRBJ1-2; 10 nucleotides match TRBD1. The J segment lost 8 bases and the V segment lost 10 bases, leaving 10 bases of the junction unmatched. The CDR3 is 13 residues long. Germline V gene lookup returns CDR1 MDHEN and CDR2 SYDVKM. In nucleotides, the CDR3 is TGTGCCATAAGGGACAGGGGCCCATGGGGCTACACCTTC. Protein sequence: CAIRDRGPWGYTF.

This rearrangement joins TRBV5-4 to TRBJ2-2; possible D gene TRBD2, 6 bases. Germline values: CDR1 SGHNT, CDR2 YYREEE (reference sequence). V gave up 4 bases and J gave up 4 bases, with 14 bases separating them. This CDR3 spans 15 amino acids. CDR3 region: CASSVLGRATGELFF. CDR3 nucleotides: TGTGCCAGCAGCGTGCTCGGGAGAGCCACCGGGGAGCTGTTTTTT. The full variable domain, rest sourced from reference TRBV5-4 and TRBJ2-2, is ETGVTQSPTHLIKTRGQQVTLRCSSQSGHNTVSWYQQALGQGPQFIFQYYREEENGRGNFPPRFSGLQFPNYSSELNVNALELDDSALYLCASSVLGRATGELFFGEGSRLTVL.